The 19 T cell receptor beta chains presented below share a single source sample, sequenced in a study of T cells in Graves' hyperthyroidism and ophthalmopathy. The source material, RNA transcripts, was used to amplify TCR beta CDR3 regions. TCR CDR3 regions were first amplified by RT-PCR with HTBI primers. TCRdb itself ran the multiplex PCR reads through MiXCR, one entry per CDR3 protein. The repertoire holds about 640,000 distinct CDR3 sequences, roughly 14% seen once, with around 13% in the top ten. The sample taken for sequencing was blood. The receptors were sampled from a woman in her forties or fifties with Graves' ophthalmopathy.

This clonotype was seen ten or more times. The rearrangement joins TRBV27 to TRBJ2-7; 12 positions match TRBD1. CDR1 MNHEY and CDR2 SMNVEV come from the germline V gene (reference sequence). CDR3 length equals 16 residues. The ends lost 5 bases at V and 6 bases at J; junction bases unmatched: 11. CDR3 nucleotides: TGTGCCAGCAGTCCTGCGCTGGGACAGGGGGCGGGCGAGCAGTACTTC. Amino acids: CASSPALGQGAGEQYF.

This clonotype was counted ten times or more. This rearrangement joins TRBV28 to TRBJ1-1, with 8 bases fitting TRBD1. CDR3 length equals 13 residues. Germline CDR1 and CDR2: MDHEN and SYDVKM. Trimming removed 6 bases from V and 3 bases from J; junction bases left unmatched: 3. CDR3 sequence (DNA): TGTGCCAGCAGGACAGGGGTTGACACTGAAGCTTTCTTT. It is translated as CASRTGVDTEAFF.

This clonotype was counted many times. V gene TRBV11-3 combines with J gene TRBJ2-3; 9 bases map to TRBD2. The CDR3 sequence is 17 residues long. V shed 2 bases, J shed 3 bases, and the junction held 9 bases outside the gene matches. Per the germline V gene, CDR1 is SGHNT and CDR2 is YENEEA. This CDR3 reads CASSLLISGSWTDTQYF. The CDR3 DNA reads as TGTGCCAGCAGCTTATTGATTAGCGGGAGTTGGACAGATACGCAGTATTTT.

This clonotype occurred many times. This chain uses TRBV6-1 with TRBJ2-1; 12 bases are a match to TRBD2. The ends lost 6 bases at V and 6 bases at J; junction bases unmatched: 12. The germline V gene encodes CDR1 MNHNS and CDR2 SASEGT. This CDR3 has 17 amino acids. CDR3 nucleotides: TGTGCCAGCAGGACTAGCGGGAGTTTATGGTTACGCAATGAGCAGTTCTTC. It yields the protein CASRTSGSLWLRNEQFF.

DNA of the CDR3: TGTGCCAGCAGTTCTTCCGGGGGTTCGCCCCAGCATTTT. It translates to CASSSSGGSPQHF. The chain is built from TRBV12-3 or TRBV12-4 and TRBJ1-5, with D possibly matching TRBD1 (5 bases). The CDR3 is 13 residues long. Trimming cost V 4 bases and J 9 bases, with 13 bases left between them.

This chain links TRBV9 with TRBJ1-1; D is uncertain. The CDR3 sequence is 16 residues long. Germline CDR1 reads SGDLS; CDR2 reads YYNGEE. V was cut by 0 bases and J by 1 base, with 13 bases left in between. The CDR3 coding sequence is TGTGCCAGCAGCGTAGTCCCGGGAGGGCAGAACACTGAAGCTTTCTTT. Translation gives CASSVVPGGQNTEAFF.

This clonotype has a count of ten or more. The gene calls are TRBV20-1 and TRBJ1-5; 10 bases map to TRBD1. This CDR3 region has 17 residues. Per the germline V gene, CDR1 is DFQATT and CDR2 is SNEGSKA (reference sequence). V was pared by 5 bases and J by 2 bases, with 12 bases of the junction left unmatched. The CDR3 bases are TGCAGTGCTGCCCCGGGACAGGGGTTTTATGGCAATCAGCCCCAGCATTTT. This translates into CSAAPGQGFYGNQPQHF.

The chain couples TRBV19 to TRBJ1-1; 9 nucleotides agree with TRBD1. V trimming: 6 bases; J trimming: 0 bases; junction bases outside the gene matches: 8. The CDR3 runs to 16 residues. The germline V gene encodes CDR1 LNHDA and CDR2 SQIVND (reference sequence). The CDR3 reads CASSPRTGDLNTEAFF. The DNA for the CDR3 is TGTGCCAGTAGCCCACGGACAGGGGATTTGAACACTGAAGCTTTCTTT.

This clonotype was counted between two and nine times. The V and J genes are TRBV2 and TRBJ2-7; TRBD1 matches at 12 bases. After removal of 6 bases from V and 5 bases from J, the junction contained 8 bases not matched to a gene. The germline V gene encodes CDR1 SNHLY and CDR2 FYNNEI. This CDR3 is 15 amino acids long. CDR3 sequence (DNA): TGTGCCAGCAGACTCACCGGGACAGGGGGCAACGAGCAGTACTTC. Its protein is CASRLTGTGGNEQYF.

This clonotype was observed many times. This sequence joins TRBV7-2 and TRBJ2-7; 9 bases are a match to TRBD2. Germline V gene data show CDR1 as SGHTA and CDR2 as FQGNSA. The CDR3 length is 14 residues. V shed 0 bases, J shed 5 bases, and the junction held 2 bases outside the gene matches. The CDR3 DNA sequence: TGTGCCAGCAGCTTAGCAGCGGGAGGAAACGAGCAGTACTTC. This sequence encodes CASSLAAGGNEQYF. The whole variable domain, filled in from reference TRBV7-2 and TRBJ2-7, reads GAGVSQSPSNKVTEKGKDVELRCDPISGHTALYWYRQSLGQGLEFLIYFQGNSAPDKSGLPSDRFSAERTGGSVSTLTIQRTQQEDSAVYLCASSLAAGGNEQYFGPGTRLTVT.

A few counts support this clonotype. The CDR3 reads CASSFTTYNEQFF. CDR3 DNA sequence: TGTGCCAGCAGCTTCACGACCTACAATGAGCAGTTCTTC. V gene TRBV7-3 combines with J gene TRBJ2-1; no reliable D call. Germline V CDR1 and CDR2: SGHTA, FQGTGA. V dropped 3 bases and J dropped 2 bases, with 5 bases sitting between them. The CDR3 runs 13 residues.

This clonotype was counted ten times or more. This chain connects TRBV2 to TRBJ2-5; TRBD1 matches 9 bases. The ends lost 3 bases at V and 4 bases at J; junction bases unmatched: 6. This CDR3 spans 15 amino acids. Germline loops: CDR1 SNHLY, CDR2 FYNNEI. The CDR3 protein is CASSDGTGFGETQYF. The CDR3 nucleotides read TGTGCCAGCAGTGACGGGACAGGGTTCGGAGAGACCCAGTACTTC.

The chain employs TRBV7-2 and TRBJ2-5; possible D gene TRBD1, 6 bases. V was cut by 3 bases and J by 5 bases, with 19 bases left in between. Germline assignment: CDR1 SGHTA and CDR2 FQGNSA. The CDR3 totals 16 residues. The CDR3 region is CASSFRAGVTGETQYF. The CDR3 nucleotides are TGTGCCAGCAGCTTTAGGGCAGGGGTGACCGGGGAGACCCAGTACTTC.

The table lists this clonotype with many counts. This sequence joins TRBV9 and TRBJ2-1, with 10 bases lining up with TRBD2. This CDR3 is 15 amino acids long. The junction had 6 bases not matched to a gene; V was cut back by 1 base and J by 8 bases. Germline lookup yields CDR1 SGDLS and CDR2 YYNGEE. As DNA, the CDR3 is TGTGCCAGCAGCGTAACAGCGGGAGGGATGGATGAGCAGTTCTTC. Translation: CASSVTAGGMDEQFF.

This clonotype has at least ten counts. The chain uses TRBV20-1 and TRBJ2-2, with D uncertain. Germline lookup yields CDR1 DFQATT and CDR2 SNEGSKA (reference sequence). Trimming stripped 3 bases from V and 6 bases from J, with 8 bases between. The CDR3 length is 12 residues. The CDR3 DNA follows: TGCAGTGCTAGTTTCGGGCCCGGGGAGCTGTTTTTT. This sequence encodes CSASFGPGELFF.

The CDR3 here is CASSRADDQWRERPFYNEQFF. The CDR3 region has the DNA TGTGCCAGCAGCCGAGCCGATGACCAGTGGCGGGAACGTCCCTTTTACAATGAGCAGTTCTTC. V is TRBV6-1 and J is TRBJ2-1; weak D call: TRBD2 (6 bases). V lost 6 bases and J lost 4, with 34 bases in between. The CDR3 totals 21 residues. Looked up from germline, CDR1 is MNHNS and CDR2 is SASEGT.

At least ten counts were recorded for this clonotype. The rearrangement uses TRBV24-1 and TRBJ2-7; no clear D. Germline loops: CDR1 KGHDR, CDR2 SFDVKD. The CDR3 runs to 12 residues. V was clipped by 6 bases and J by 0 bases, with 5 bases between them. The CDR3 DNA reads TGTGCCACCAGTTCTAGCTCCTACGAGCAGTACTTC. Its translation: CATSSSSYEQYF.

This clonotype has ten or more counts. The chain combines TRBV2 with TRBJ1-4; D gene ambiguous. CDR3 length equals 13 residues. The V end was cut by 8 bases, the J end by 0 bases, with 7 bases between. Germline CDR1 reads SNHLY; CDR2 reads FYNNEI. Here the CDR3 reads CASWGTTNEKLFF. CDR3 nucleotides: TGTGCCAGCTGGGGAACAACTAATGAAAAACTGTTTTTT.

This clonotype was detected many times. The chain carries TRBV28 and TRBJ2-1, with D perhaps TRBD1 or TRBD2 (6 bases each). Per germline, CDR1 MDHEN and CDR2 SYDVKM. CDR3 length: 15 amino acids. V was cut by 6 bases and J by 9 bases, with 21 bases left in between. CDR3 region: CASSPGGRRRGEQFF. DNA of the CDR3: TGTGCCAGCAGCCCTGGGGGCCGGAGGCGGGGTGAGCAGTTCTTC.